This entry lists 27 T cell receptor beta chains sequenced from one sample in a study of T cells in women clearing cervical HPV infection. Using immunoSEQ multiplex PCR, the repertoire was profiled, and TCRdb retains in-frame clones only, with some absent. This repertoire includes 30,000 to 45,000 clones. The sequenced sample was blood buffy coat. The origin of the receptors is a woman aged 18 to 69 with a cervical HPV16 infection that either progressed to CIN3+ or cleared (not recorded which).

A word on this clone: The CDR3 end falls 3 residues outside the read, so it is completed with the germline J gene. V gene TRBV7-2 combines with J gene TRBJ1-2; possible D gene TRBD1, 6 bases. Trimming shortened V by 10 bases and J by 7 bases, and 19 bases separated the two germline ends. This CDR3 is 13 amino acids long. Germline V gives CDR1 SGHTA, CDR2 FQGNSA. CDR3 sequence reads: CATKPPGVGGYTF. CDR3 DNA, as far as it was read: TGTGCCACCAAGCCACCAGGGGTCGGTGGC.

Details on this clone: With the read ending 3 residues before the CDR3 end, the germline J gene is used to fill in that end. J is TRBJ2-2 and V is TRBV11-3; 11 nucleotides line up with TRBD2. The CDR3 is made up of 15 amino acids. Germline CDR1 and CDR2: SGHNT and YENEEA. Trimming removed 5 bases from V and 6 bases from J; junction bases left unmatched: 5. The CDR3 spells CASSPGLAGSGELFF. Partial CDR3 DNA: TGTGCCAGCAGCCCAGGACTAGCGGGTTCCGGGGAG.

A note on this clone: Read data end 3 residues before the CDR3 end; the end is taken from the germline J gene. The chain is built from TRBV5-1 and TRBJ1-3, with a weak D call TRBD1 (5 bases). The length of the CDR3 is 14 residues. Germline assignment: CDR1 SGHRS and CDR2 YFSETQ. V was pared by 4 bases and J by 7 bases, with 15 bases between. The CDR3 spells CASSPVDTKNTIYF. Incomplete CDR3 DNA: TGCGCCAGCAGCCCGGTGGACACGAAGAACACC. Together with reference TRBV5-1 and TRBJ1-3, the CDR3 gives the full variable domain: KAGVTQTPRYLIKTRGQQVTLSCSPISGHRSVSWYQQTPGQGLQFLFEYFSETQRNKGNFPGRFSGRQFSNSRSEMNVSTLELGDSALYLCASSPVDTKNTIYFGEGSWLTVV.

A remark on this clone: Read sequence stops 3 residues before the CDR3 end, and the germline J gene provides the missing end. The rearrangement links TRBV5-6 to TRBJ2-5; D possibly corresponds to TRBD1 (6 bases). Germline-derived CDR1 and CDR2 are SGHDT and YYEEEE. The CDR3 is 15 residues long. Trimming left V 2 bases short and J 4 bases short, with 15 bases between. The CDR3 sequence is CASSFKPGQRETQYF. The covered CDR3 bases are TGTGCCAGCAGCTTTAAGCCGGGACAAAGAGAGACC.

The CDR3 DNA, read in part, is TGTGCCAGCAGCTTACCTATTTATAATTCACCC. This codes for CASSLPIYNSP. The whole CDR3 sequence is CASSLPIYNSPLHF. The genes are TRBV7-9 and TRBJ1-6; D not resolved. The read finishes 3 residues shy of the CDR3 end, and the germline J gene is used to complete it. The CDR3 extends over 14 amino acids. V was clipped by 2 bases and J by 4 bases, with 6 bases between them. In germline, CDR1 is SEHNR, CDR2 FQNEAQ (reference sequence).

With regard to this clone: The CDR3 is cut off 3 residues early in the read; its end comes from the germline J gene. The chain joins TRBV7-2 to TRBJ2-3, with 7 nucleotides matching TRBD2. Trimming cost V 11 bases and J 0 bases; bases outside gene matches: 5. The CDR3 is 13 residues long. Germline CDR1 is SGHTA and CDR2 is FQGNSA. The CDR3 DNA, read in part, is TGTGCCGTGGGGGGGGAAAGCACAGATACG. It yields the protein CAVGGESTDT. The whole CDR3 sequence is CAVGGESTDTQYF.

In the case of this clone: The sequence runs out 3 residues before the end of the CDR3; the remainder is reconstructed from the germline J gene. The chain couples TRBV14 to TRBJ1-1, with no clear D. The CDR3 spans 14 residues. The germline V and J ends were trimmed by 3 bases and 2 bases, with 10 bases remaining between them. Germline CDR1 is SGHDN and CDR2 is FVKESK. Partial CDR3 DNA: TGTGCCAGCAGCCAGGTCTACCCTAACACTGAA. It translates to CASSQVYPNTE. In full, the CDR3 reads CASSQVYPNTEAFF. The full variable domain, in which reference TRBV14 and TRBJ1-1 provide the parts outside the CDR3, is EAGVTQFPSHSVIEKGQTVTLRCDPISGHDNLYWYRRVMGKEIKFLLHFVKESKQDESGMPNNRFLAERTGGTYSTLKVQPAELEDSGVYFCASSQVYPNTEAFFGQGTRLTVV.

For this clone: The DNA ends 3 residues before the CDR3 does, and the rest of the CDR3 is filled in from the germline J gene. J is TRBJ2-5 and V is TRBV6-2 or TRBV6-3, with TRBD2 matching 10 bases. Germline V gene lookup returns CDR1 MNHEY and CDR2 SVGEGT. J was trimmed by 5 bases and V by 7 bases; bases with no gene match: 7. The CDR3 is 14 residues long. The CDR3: CASKTAGGRETQYF. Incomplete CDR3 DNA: TGTGCCAGCAAGACAGCGGGGGGGCGGGAGACC.

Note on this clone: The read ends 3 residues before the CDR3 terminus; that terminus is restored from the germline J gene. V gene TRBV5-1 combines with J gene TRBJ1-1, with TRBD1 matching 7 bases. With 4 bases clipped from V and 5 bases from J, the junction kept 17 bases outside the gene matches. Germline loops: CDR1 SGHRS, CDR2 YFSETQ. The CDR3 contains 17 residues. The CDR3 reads CASSTAGQARTGTEAFF. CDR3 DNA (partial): TGCGCCAGCAGCACCGCCGGACAGGCTCGCACTGGAACTGAA.

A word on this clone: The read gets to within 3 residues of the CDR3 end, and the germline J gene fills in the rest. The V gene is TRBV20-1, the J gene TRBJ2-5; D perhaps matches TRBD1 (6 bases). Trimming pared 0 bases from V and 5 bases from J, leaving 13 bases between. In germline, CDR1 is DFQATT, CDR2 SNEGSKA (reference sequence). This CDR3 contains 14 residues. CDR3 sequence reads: CSAREDRFDETQYF. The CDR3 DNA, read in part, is TGCAGTGCTAGAGAAGACAGGTTCGACGAGACC.

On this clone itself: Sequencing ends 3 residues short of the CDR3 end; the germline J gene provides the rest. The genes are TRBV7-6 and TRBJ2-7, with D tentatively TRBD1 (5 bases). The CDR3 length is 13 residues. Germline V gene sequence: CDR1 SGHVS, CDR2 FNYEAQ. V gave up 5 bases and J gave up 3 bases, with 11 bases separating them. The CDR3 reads CASSQGRFYEQYF. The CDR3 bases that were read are TGTGCCAGCAGCCAGGGCCGATTCTACGAG.

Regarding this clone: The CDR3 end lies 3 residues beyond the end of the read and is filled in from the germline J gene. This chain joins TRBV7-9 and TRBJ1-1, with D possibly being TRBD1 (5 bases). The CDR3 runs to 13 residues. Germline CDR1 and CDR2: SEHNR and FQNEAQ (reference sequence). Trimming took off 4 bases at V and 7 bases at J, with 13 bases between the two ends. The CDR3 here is CASSSAGEGEAFF. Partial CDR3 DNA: TGTGCCAGCAGCTCGGCGGGGGAGGGTGAA.

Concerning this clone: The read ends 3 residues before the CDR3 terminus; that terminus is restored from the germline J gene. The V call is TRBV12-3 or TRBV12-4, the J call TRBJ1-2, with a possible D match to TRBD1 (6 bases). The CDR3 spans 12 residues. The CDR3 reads CASRRGTSGYTF. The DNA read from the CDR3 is TGTGCCAGCAGAAGAGGGACATCCGGC.

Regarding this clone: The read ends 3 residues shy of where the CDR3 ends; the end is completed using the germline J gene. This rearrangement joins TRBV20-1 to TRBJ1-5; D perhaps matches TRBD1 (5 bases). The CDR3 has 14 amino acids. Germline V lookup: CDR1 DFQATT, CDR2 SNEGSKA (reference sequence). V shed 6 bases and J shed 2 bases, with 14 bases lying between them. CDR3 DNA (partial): TGCAGTGCGACAGAACCCTTCCGCAATCAGCCC. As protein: CSATEPFRNQP. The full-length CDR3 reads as CSATEPFRNQPQHF.

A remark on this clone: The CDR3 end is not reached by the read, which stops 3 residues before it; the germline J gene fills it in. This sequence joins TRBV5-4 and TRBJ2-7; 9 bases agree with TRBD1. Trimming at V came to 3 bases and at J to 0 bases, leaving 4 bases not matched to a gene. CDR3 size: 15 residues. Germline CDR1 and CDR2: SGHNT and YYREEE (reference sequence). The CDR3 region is CASSSKQGASYEQYF. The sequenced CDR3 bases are TGTGCCAGCAGCTCGAAACAGGGGGCCTCCTACGAG. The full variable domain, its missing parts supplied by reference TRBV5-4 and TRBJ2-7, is ETGVTQSPTHLIKTRGQQVTLRCSSQSGHNTVSWYQQALGQGPQFIFQYYREEENGRGNFPPRFSGLQFPNYSSELNVNALELDDSALYLCASSSKQGASYEQYFGPGTRLTVT.

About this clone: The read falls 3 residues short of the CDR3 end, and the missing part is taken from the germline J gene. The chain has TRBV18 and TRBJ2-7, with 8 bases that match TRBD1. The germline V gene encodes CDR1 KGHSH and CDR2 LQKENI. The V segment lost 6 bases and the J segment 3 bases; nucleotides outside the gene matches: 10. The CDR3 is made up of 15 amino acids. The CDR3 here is CASSTDRVPLYEQYF. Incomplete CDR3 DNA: TGTGCCAGCTCTACGGACAGGGTCCCTCTCTACGAG.

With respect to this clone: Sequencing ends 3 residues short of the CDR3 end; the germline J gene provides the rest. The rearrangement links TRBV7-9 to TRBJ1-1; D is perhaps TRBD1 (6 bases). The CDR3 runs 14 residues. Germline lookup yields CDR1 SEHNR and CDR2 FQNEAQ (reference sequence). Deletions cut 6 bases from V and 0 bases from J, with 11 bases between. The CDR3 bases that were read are TGTGCCAGCAGATCGGACAGATTGAACACTGAA. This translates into CASRSDRLNTE. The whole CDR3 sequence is CASRSDRLNTEAFF.

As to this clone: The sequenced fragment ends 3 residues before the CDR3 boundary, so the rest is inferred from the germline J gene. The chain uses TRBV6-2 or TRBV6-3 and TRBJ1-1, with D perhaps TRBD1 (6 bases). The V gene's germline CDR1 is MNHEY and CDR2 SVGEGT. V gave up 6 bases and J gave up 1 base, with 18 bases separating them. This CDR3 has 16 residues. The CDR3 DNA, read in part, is TGTGCCAGCAGGCCTACAGGGTTAACGGGGAACACTGAA. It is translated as CASRPTGLTGNTE. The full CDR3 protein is CASRPTGLTGNTEAFF.

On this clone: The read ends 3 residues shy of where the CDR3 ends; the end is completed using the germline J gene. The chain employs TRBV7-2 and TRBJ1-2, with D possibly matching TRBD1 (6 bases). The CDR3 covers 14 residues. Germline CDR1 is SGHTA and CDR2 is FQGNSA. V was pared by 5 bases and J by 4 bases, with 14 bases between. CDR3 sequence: CASSLNREIYGYTF. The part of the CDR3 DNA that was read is TGTGCCAGCAGCCTTAACAGGGAAATCTATGGC.

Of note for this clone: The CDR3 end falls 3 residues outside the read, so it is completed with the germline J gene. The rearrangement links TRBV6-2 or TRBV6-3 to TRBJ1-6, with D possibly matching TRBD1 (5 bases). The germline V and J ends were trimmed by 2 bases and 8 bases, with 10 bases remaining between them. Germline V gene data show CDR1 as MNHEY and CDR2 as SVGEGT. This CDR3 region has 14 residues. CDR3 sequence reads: CASSYEGEDSPLHF. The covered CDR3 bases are TGTGCCAGCAGTTACGAAGGGGAGGATTCACCC.

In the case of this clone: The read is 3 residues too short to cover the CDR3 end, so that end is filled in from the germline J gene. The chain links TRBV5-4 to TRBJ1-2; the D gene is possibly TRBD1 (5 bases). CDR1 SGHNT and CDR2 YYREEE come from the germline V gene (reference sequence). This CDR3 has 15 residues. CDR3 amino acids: CASSLAGPGGRGYTF. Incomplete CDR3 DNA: TGTGCCAGCAGCTTGGCAGGGCCCGGGGGGAGGGGC.

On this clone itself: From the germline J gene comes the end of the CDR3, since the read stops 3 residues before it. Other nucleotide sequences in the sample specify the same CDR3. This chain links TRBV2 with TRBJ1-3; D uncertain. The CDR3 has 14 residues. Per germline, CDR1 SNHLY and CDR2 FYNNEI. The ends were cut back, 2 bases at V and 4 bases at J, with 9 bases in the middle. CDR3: CASSERQAGNTIYF. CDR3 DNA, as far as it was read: TGTGCCAGCAGTGAACGGCAGGCCGGAAACACC.

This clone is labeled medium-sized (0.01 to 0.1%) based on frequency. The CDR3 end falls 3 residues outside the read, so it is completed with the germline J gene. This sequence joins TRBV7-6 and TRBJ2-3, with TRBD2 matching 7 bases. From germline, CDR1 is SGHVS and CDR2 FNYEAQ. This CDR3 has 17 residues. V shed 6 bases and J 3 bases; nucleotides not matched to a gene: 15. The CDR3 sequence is CASRPSPGGFGTDTQYF. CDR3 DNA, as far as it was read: TGTGCCAGCAGGCCTAGCCCCGGGGGGTTTGGGACAGATACG.

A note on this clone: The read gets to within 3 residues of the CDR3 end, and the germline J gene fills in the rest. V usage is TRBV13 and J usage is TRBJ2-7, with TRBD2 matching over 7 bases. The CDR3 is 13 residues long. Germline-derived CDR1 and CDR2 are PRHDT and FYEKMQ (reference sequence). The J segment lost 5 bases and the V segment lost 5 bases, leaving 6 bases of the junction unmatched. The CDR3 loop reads CASSGRDYNEQYF. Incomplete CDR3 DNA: TGTGCCAGCAGCGGCCGGGACTACAACGAG.

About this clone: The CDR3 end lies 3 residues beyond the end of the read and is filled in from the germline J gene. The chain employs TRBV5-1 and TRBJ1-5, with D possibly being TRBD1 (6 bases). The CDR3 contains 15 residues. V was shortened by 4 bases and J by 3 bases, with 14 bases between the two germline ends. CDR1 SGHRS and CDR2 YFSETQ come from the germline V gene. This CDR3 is CASSAGTLDNQPQHF. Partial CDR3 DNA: TGCGCCAGCAGCGCCGGGACACTCGACAATCAGCCC.

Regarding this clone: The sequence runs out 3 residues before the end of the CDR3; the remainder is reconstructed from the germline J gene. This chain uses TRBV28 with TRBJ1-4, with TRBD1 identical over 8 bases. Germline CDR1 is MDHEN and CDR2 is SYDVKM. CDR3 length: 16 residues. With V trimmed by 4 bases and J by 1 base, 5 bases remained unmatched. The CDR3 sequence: CASSSQGALTNEKLFF. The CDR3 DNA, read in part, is TGTGCCAGCAGTTCGCAGGGGGCGTTAACTAATGAAAAA. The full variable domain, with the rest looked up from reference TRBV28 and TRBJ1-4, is DVKVTQSSRYLVKRTGEKVFLECVQDMDHENMFWYRQDPGLGLRLIYFSYDVKMKEKGDIPEGYSVSREKKERFSLILESASTNQTSMYLCASSSQGALTNEKLFFGSGTQLSVL.

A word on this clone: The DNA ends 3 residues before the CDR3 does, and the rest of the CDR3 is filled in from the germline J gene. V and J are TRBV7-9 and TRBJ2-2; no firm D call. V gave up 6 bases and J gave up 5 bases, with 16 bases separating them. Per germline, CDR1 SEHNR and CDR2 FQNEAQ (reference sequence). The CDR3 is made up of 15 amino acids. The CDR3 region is CASSFRFMMTGELFF. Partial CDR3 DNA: TGTGCCAGCAGTTTCAGGTTCATGATGACCGGGGAG.